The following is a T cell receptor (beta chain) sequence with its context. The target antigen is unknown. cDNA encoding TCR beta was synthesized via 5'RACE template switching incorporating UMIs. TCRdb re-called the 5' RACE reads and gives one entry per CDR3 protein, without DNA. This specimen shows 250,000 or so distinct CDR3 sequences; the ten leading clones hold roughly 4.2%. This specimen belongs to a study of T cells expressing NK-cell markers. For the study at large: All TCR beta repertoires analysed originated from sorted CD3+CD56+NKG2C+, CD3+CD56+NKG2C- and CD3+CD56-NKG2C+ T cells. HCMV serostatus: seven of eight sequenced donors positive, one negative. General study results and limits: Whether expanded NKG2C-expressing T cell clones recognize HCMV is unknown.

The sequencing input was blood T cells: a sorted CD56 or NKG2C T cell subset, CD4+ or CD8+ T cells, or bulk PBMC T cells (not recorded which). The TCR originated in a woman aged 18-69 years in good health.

The CDR3 is CASSPTGQGYNEQFF. This chain connects TRBV18 to TRBJ2-1; TCRdb's D call, TRBD1, is unchecked because there is no DNA. Per the germline V gene, CDR1 is KGHSH and CDR2 is LQKENI. This CDR3 is 15 amino acids long. Full variable domain (remainder filled in from reference TRBV18 and TRBJ2-1): NAGVMQNPRHLVRRRGQEARLRCSPMKGHSHVYWYRQLPEEGLKFMVYLQKENIIDESGMPKERFSAEFPKEGPSILRIQQVVRGDSAAYFCASSPTGQGYNEQFFGPGTRLTVL.